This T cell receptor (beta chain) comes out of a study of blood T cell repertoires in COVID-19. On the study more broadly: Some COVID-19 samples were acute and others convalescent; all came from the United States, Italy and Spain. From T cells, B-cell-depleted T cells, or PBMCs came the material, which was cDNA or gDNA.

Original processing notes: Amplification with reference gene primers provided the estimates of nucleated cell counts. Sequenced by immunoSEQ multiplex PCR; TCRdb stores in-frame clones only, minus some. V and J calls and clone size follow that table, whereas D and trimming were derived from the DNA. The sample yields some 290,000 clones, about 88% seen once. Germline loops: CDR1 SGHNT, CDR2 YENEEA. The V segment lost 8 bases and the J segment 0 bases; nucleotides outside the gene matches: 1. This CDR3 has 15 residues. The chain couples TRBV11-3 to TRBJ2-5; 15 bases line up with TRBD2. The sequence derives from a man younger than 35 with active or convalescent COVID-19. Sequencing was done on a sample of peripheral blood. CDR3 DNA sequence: TGTGCCAGCGGGACTAGCGGGGGGTACCAAGAGACCCAGTACTTC. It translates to CASGTSGGYQETQYF.